The next 16 T cell receptor beta chains were all read from a single sample in a study of cytotoxic CD8 clonotypes in ibrutinib-treated CLL. The assay was immunoSEQ multiplex PCR, and TCRdb's table has in-frame clones only and misses some. Among approximately 340,000 clones listed, under 70% were seen once. Here the sequenced sample was PBMCs, taken after 36 months of ibrutinib treatment. These receptors were obtained from a human donor with chronic lymphocytic leukemia.

V and J are TRBV11-2 and TRBJ2-1, with 8 bases aligning to TRBD2. The J segment lost 3 bases and the V segment lost 5 bases, leaving 6 bases of the junction unmatched. Per germline, CDR1 SGHAT and CDR2 FQNNGV. There are 15 residues in the CDR3. The CDR3 reads CASSRRLAYYNEQFF. In nucleotides, the CDR3 is TGTGCCAGCAGCAGACGACTAGCGTACTACAATGAGCAGTTCTTC.

This chain connects TRBV11-2 to TRBJ2-7, with D tentatively TRBD1 (5 bases). V shed 1 base and J shed 4 bases, with 11 bases lying between them. Germline loops: CDR1 SGHAT, CDR2 FQNNGV. The CDR3 covers 14 residues. The CDR3 DNA sequence: TGTGCCAGCAGCTTAGCGGGCAGGGTATACGAGCAGTACTTC. Its translation: CASSLAGRVYEQYF.

This rearrangement joins TRBV5-6 to TRBJ1-6; D not certain. The CDR3 is made up of 12 amino acids. The V end was cut by 4 bases, the J end by 15 bases, with 14 bases between. Germline lookup yields CDR1 SGHDT and CDR2 YYEEEE. The CDR3 DNA follows: TGTGCCAGCAGCAACAGTACCCCGCGCCTCCACTTT. Encoded protein: CASSNSTPRLHF.

The gene calls are TRBV11-1 and TRBJ2-7; D is unresolved. Trimming shortened V by 4 bases and J by 3 bases, and 13 bases separated the two germline ends. The CDR3 is 14 amino acids. From germline, CDR1 is SGHAT and CDR2 FQDESV (reference sequence). CDR3 in amino acids: CASSSQAGYYEQYF. In DNA, the CDR3 is TGTGCCAGCAGCTCCCAGGCAGGATACTACGAGCAGTACTTC.

V usage is TRBV14 and J usage is TRBJ2-1; no firm D call. Between the trimmed V and J ends, which lost 1 base and 12 bases, there was a span of 16 bases. This CDR3 comprises 14 residues. Germline V gene data show CDR1 as SGHDN and CDR2 as FVKESK. The DNA of the CDR3 is TGTGCCAGCAGCCAAGGGGATGCTTTGTCTGCGCAGTTCTTC. Translating it yields CASSQGDALSAQFF.

The chain employs TRBV6-1 and TRBJ2-7; 10 bases map to TRBD2. Trimming removed 0 bases from V and 4 bases from J; junction bases left unmatched: 0. CDR3 length equals 14 residues. Per germline, CDR1 MNHNS and CDR2 SASEGT. CDR3 DNA: TGTGCCAGCAGTGAAGCTAGCGGGGGGTACGAGCAGTACTTC. Its protein is CASSEASGGYEQYF.

In DNA form, the CDR3 reads TGTGCCAGCAGCTTGGCCCCAGGGGTTGGAGACACTGAAGCTTTCTTT. Protein product: CASSLAPGVGDTEAFF. This chain connects TRBV5-6 to TRBJ1-1; a weak D match, TRBD1 (6 bases). The germline gives CDR1 SGHDT, CDR2 YYEEEE. This CDR3 is built from 16 residues. With 0 bases removed from V and 3 bases from J, the gap between germline ends came to 15 bases.

The count of this clone is one. The chain combines TRBV10-1 with TRBJ2-3, with TRBD2 matching over 8 bases. The CDR3 is made up of 15 amino acids. Germline CDR1 is WNHNN and CDR2 is SYGVQD (reference sequence). With 4 bases clipped from V and 7 bases from J, the junction kept 10 bases outside the gene matches. CDR3 in DNA: TGCGCCAGCAGTGGTGATAGCGGGGTTTCGCATACGCAGTATTTT. This codes for CASSGDSGVSHTQYF.

The rearrangement joins TRBV4-1 to TRBJ2-7; tentatively, D is TRBD1 (6 bases). Germline-derived CDR1 and CDR2 are MGHRA and YSYEKL. Between the trimmed V and J ends, which lost 1 base and 8 bases, there was a span of 9 bases. The CDR3 totals 12 residues. For the CDR3, the DNA is TGCGCCAGCAGCCAAGCAACAGGGCAGCAGTACTTC. Amino acid sequence: CASSQATGQQYF.

A single count supports this clone. CDR3 loop: CASSMGLGYEQYF. CDR3 sequence (DNA): TGTGCCAGCAGCATGGGACTGGGGTACGAGCAGTACTTC. V gene TRBV11-3 combines with J gene TRBJ2-7, with a possible D match to TRBD2 (6 bases). V was trimmed by 5 bases and J by 4 bases, leaving 12 bases between them. The CDR3 has 13 amino acids. The germline gives CDR1 SGHNT, CDR2 YENEEA.

This clone has only one observation. This chain connects TRBV10-2 to TRBJ1-5, with TRBD1 matching 8 bases. CDR3 length equals 14 residues. Trimming took 4 bases from V and 5 from J; bases not matched to a gene: 4. CDR1 and CDR2 (germline): WSHSY, SAAADI. The CDR3 loop is CASSVTGVHQPQHF. The CDR3 DNA follows: TGCGCCAGCAGTGTGACAGGGGTTCATCAGCCCCAGCATTTT.

CDR3 amino acids: CASSRGEGYEQYF. CDR3 nucleotides: TGCGCCAGCAGTAGGGGTGAAGGCTACGAGCAGTACTTC. V usage is TRBV5-1 and J usage is TRBJ2-7; a possible D gene is TRBD1 (5 bases). V shed 5 bases and J shed 3 bases, with 12 bases lying between them. CDR3 length equals 13 residues. The germline V gene encodes CDR1 SGHRS and CDR2 YFSETQ.

This clone was observed once. The chain couples TRBV7-8 to TRBJ2-7; D possibly corresponds to TRBD2 (6 bases). Trimming took off 2 bases at V and 2 bases at J, with 10 bases between the two ends. The germline V gene encodes CDR1 SGHVS and CDR2 FQNEAQ. The CDR3 spans 14 residues. CDR3 loop: CASSLRESAYEQYF. The CDR3 DNA is TGTGCCAGCAGCTTACGGGAGAGCGCCTACGAGCAGTACTTC.

The gene calls are TRBV19 and TRBJ2-6; possibly TRBD1 or TRBD2 for D (6 bases each). The germline CDR1 and CDR2 sequences are LNHDA and SQIVND (reference sequence). With 5 bases removed from V and 1 base from J, the gap between germline ends came to 15 bases. CDR3 length: 17 residues. The CDR3 DNA reads TGTGCCAGTAGTCCTGCTACAGGGAGGTCTGGGGCCAACGTCCTGACTTTC. It yields the protein CASSPATGRSGANVLTF.

This clone was found a few times. This chain uses TRBV13 with TRBJ2-7; D possibly corresponds to TRBD1 (6 bases). The V end was cut by 4 bases, the J end by 7 bases, with 11 bases between. CDR3 size: 12 residues. In germline, CDR1 is PRHDT, CDR2 FYEKMQ (reference sequence). Written as DNA, the CDR3 is TGTGCCAGCAGCTCCTCCACAGGGGAGCAGTACTTC. It yields the protein CASSSSTGEQYF.

The chain combines TRBV5-1 with TRBJ2-7; TRBD1 is a possible D gene (6 bases). Trimming removed 4 bases at V and 5 bases at J, with 19 bases between. Germline V gene data show CDR1 as SGHRS and CDR2 as YFSETQ. CDR3 length: 15 residues. The CDR3 DNA reads as TGCGCCAGCAGCCCGGAAATTACAGGGCCCCACGAGCAGTACTTC. It translates to CASSPEITGPHEQYF.